These 6 T cell receptor beta chains came from one sample sequenced in a study of shared clonotypes between healthy human individuals. The method was immunoSEQ multiplex PCR; TCRdb's version includes in-frame clones alone and lacks a portion of them. The sample yields some 2.4 million clones, roughly 93% seen once. Material for sequencing was naive CD4+ T cells from PBMCs. The subset was: CD45RA+ positively selected. The receptor source for this set is a man between 18 and 29 years old in good health. Some clones in this sample may be carry-over from other donors' samples.

The V and J genes are TRBV10-1 and TRBJ2-1; D unclear. The CDR3 length is 16 residues. V dropped 0 bases and J dropped 4 bases, with 13 bases sitting between them. Germline CDR1 reads WNHNN; CDR2 reads SYGVQD (reference sequence). For the CDR3, the DNA is TGCGCCAGCAGTGAGTCGAAGCGTCCAGTATACAATGAGCAGTTCTTC. Translation gives CASSESKRPVYNEQFF.

The chain has TRBV28 and TRBJ1-1; D is unresolved. Trimming removed 2 bases from V and 7 bases from J, with 17 bases in between. This CDR3 contains 15 residues. Germline values: CDR1 MDHEN, CDR2 SYDVKM. The CDR3 spells CASSLVTDPAREAFF. CDR3 nucleotide sequence: TGTGCCAGCAGTTTAGTTACAGACCCAGCCCGTGAAGCTTTCTTT. Variable domain in full (rest from reference TRBV28 and TRBJ1-1): DVKVTQSSRYLVKRTGEKVFLECVQDMDHENMFWYRQDPGLGLRLIYFSYDVKMKEKGDIPEGYSVSREKKERFSLILESASTNQTSMYLCASSLVTDPAREAFFGQGTRLTVV.

This clone was picked up one time. The CDR3 sequence: CASSRMLGQGRGGLEQYF. The DNA of the CDR3 is TGTGCCAGCAGCCGAATGTTGGGACAGGGAAGGGGAGGGCTCGAGCAGTACTTC. The gene calls are TRBV14 and TRBJ2-7; 9 nucleotides agree with TRBD1. Trimming cost V 4 bases and J 6 bases; bases outside gene matches: 19. Germline V gives CDR1 SGHDN, CDR2 FVKESK. The CDR3 is made up of 18 amino acids.

This chain links TRBV28 with TRBJ1-3, with D tentatively TRBD1 (5 bases). This CDR3 region has 15 residues. Trimming left V 10 bases short and J 0 bases short, with 16 bases between. Germline CDR1 and CDR2: MDHEN and SYDVKM. This CDR3 is CATVGGSGSGNTIYF. DNA for the CDR3: TGTGCCACCGTCGGGGGATCAGGCTCTGGAAACACCATATATTTT.

The chain has TRBV19 and TRBJ2-7, with D unclear. Germline V gene data show CDR1 as LNHDA and CDR2 as SQIVND (reference sequence). The V and J ends lost 5 bases and 5 bases respectively, with 13 bases between them. The CDR3 is 13 residues long. CDR3 DNA sequence: TGTGCCAGTAGTGTAACAGTAATCAACGAGCAGTACTTC. Protein: CASSVTVINEQYF.

The chain combines TRBV4-2 with TRBJ2-3; TRBD2 might be the D (5 bases). This CDR3 spans 16 amino acids. Germline V gives CDR1 LGHNA, CDR2 YNFKEQ. Trimming pared 0 bases from V and 0 bases from J, leaving 10 bases between. This CDR3 reads CASSQERVLSTDTQYF. The CDR3 bases are TGTGCCAGCAGCCAAGAGAGGGTATTAAGCACAGATACGCAGTATTTT.